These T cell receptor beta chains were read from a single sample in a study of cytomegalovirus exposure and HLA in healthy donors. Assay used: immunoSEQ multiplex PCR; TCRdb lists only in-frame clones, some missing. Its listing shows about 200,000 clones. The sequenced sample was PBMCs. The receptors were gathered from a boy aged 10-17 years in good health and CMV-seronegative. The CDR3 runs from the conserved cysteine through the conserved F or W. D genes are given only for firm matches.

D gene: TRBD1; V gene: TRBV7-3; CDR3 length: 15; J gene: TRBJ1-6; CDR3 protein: CASSLTGTGNSPLHF; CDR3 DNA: TGTGCCAGCAGCTTAACCGGGACAGGGAACTCACCCCTCCACTTT
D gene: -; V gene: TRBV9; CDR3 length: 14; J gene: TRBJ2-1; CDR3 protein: CASSSTSSYNEQFF; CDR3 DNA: TGTGCCAGCAGCTCAACGAGCTCCTACAATGAGCAGTTCTTC
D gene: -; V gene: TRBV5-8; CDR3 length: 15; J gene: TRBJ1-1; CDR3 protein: CASSLGRGGVTEAFF; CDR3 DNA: TGTGCCAGCAGCTTGGGTCGGGGAGGGGTCACTGAAGCTTTCTTT
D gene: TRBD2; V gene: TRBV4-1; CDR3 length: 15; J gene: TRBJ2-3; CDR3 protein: CASSQDIGREGTQYF; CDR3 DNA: TGCGCCAGCAGCCAAGATATTGGCAGGGAGGGTACGCAGTATTTT
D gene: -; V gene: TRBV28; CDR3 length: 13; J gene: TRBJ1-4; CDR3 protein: CATVDSTNEKLFF; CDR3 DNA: TGTGCCACCGTCGACAGCACTAATGAAAAACTGTTTTTT
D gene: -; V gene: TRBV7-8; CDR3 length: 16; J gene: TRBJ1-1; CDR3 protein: CASSLIMRVLNTEAFF; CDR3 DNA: TGTGCCAGCAGCCTCATCATGCGGGTTCTGAACACTGAAGCTTTCTTT
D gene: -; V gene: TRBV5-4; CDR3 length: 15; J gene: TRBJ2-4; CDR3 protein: CASSRAGLAKNIQYF; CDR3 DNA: TGTGCCAGCAGCCGTGCGGGGTTAGCCAAAAACATTCAGTACTTC
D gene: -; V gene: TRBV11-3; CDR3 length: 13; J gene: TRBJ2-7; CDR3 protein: CASSFEGGYEQYF; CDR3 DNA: TGTGCCAGCAGCTTCGAAGGCGGCTACGAGCAGTACTTC
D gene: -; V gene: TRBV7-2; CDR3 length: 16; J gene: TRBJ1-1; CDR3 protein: CASSLELAGLNTEAFF; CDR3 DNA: TGTGCCAGCAGCTTAGAACTCGCGGGGTTGAACACTGAAGCTTTCTTT
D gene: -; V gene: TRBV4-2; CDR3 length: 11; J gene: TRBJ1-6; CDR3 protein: CASSSQGSLHF; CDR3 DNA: TGTGCCAGCAGCTCACAGGGTTCCCTCCACTTT
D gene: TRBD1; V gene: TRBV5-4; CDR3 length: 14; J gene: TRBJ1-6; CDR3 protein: CASSPRDSPSPLHF; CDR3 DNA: TGTGCCAGCAGCCCCAGGGACAGCCCCTCACCCCTCCACTTT
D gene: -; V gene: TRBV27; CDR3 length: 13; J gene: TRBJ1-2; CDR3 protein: CASSLDRFYGYTF; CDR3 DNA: TGTGCCAGCAGTTTGGACAGATTCTATGGCTACACCTTC
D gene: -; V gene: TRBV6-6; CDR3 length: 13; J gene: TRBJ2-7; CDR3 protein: CASSYSRVEEQYF; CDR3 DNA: TGTGCCAGCAGTTACTCGAGAGTAGAAGAGCAGTACTTC
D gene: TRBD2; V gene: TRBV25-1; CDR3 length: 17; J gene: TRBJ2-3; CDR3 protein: CASSELVSGGFTDTQYF; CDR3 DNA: TGTGCCAGCAGTGAATTGGTTAGCGGGGGTTTCACAGATACGCAGTATTTT
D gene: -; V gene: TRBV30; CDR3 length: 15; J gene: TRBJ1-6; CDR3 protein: CAWSGGSSYNSPLHF; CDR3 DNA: TGTGCCTGGAGCGGGGGGAGCTCCTATAATTCACCCCTCCACTTT
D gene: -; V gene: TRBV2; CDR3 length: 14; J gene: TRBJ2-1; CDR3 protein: CASSDQYGYNEQFF; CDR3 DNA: TGTGCCAGCAGTGATCAATACGGTTACAATGAGCAGTTCTTC